The clone carrying this TCR beta chain came up many times. Its cognate antigen is unknown. This entry comes from a study of human T cells and chemical hapten exposure. Broader study findings: Versus controls, expanded TCRs had significantly more large CDR3 similarity clusters.

Regarding time point: patch test 3, about 24 weeks after DPC sensitization. Treatment in this sample: therapeutic diphenylcyclopropenone sensitization with weekly scalp DPC. TCRdb used MiXCR to reprocess the RACE reads, holding one entry per CDR3 protein. The sample records about 64,000 distinct CDR3 sequences, about 10% being singletons. Sample: whole blood, taken in connection with sensitization to the hapten diphenylcyclopropenone (DPC). This sequence was found in a woman in her 30s with alopecia areata. Some clones in this sample may be carry-over from other donors' samples.

The CDR3 DNA reads as TGTGCCAGCAGCTTGCCCCGCAGGGGCTACGAGCAGTACTTC. As protein: CASSLPRRGYEQYF. The chain is built from TRBV11-2 and TRBJ2-7, with a tentative D call TRBD1 (6 bases). V shed 3 bases and J shed 3 bases, with 12 bases lying between them. CDR1 is SGHAT and CDR2 is FQNNGV in the germline V gene. The CDR3 spans 14 residues.